This paragraph reports one TCR beta chain. The antigen is undetermined. The whole isolated RNA underwent reverse transcription, so sequencing captured expressed TCRB transcripts. Repertoires were generated with immunoSEQ multiplex PCR, while TCRdb's copy carries only in-frame clones and drops some. The sample yields about 370,000 clones, 8.5% to 10% seen once. This entry belongs to a study of beta chain features in type 1 diabetes. Whole-study findings and limits: Type 1 diabetes patients had moderately but significantly shorter TCRB CDR3s in all four CD4+ subsets.

This CDR3 is built from 15 residues. Germline-derived CDR1 and CDR2 are MNHEY and SVGAGI. J gave up 2 bases and V 2 bases, and 4 bases lay outside the gene matches. The J gene is TRBJ2-3, the V gene TRBV6-5, with 7 nucleotides matching TRBD2. The specimen was central memory CD4+ T cells from blood. This receptor was obtained from a man aged 30-40 years with type 1 diabetes. The CDR3 sequence is CASSYGGGNTDTQYF. The CDR3 nucleotides are TGTGCCAGCAGTTACGGCGGGGGTAACACAGATACGCAGTATTTT.